This T cell receptor beta chain derives from a study of T cell responses to AZD1222 COVID-19 vaccine. General study points: Clonal diversity may have been underestimated in mostly white British donors. Spike was spanned by vaccine-associated CD4 TCRs, which were dominant at 160-218 and 743-854.

V lost 4 bases and J lost 8; bases outside the gene matches: 12. From germline, CDR1 is KGHSH and CDR2 LQKENI. CDR3 length: 16 residues. As for this clone: Its antigen is unknown.

This table comes from immunoSEQ multiplex PCR, and its TCRdb copy is limited to in-frame clones, with some not included. The repertoire shows more than 110,000 clones; the top ten hold 2% to 2.5%. This TCR derives from an adult in good health. The chain combines TRBV18 with TRBJ1-2, with 11 positions matching TRBD1. The sequenced material came from peripheral blood. This CDR3 is CASSRGQGASLDGYTF. CDR3 in DNA: TGTGCCAGCTCACGAGGACAGGGGGCATCGCTAGACGGCTACACCTTC.